The 30 T cell receptor beta chains given below trace back to one sample, sequenced in a study of T cell responses to AZD1222 COVID-19 vaccine. Clones were sequenced by immunoSEQ multiplex PCR, and TCRdb holds only the in-frame ones, with some missing. The table records 54,000 or so clones, roughly 90% of them present only once. The sample in question was peripheral blood, obtained on day 0 of AZD1222 vaccination. The source of these receptors is an adult in good health.

The chain recombines TRBV27 with TRBJ2-7; 13 nucleotides align to TRBD2. CDR1 is MNHEY and CDR2 is SMNVEV in the germline V gene (reference sequence). Losses at the gene ends were 5 bases for V and 5 bases for J; bases not matched to a gene: 9. This CDR3 region has 16 residues. In DNA form, the CDR3 reads TGTGCCAGCAGTGATTGGACTAGCGGGAGACTAGACGAGCAGTACTTC. It is translated as CASSDWTSGRLDEQYF.

This chain joins TRBV6-1 and TRBJ1-4, with 9 positions matching TRBD1. With 3 bases clipped from V and 8 bases from J, the junction kept 7 bases outside the gene matches. This CDR3 region has 15 residues. Looked up from germline, CDR1 is MNHNS and CDR2 is SASEGT. As DNA, the CDR3 is TGTGCCAGCAGTGAGGGACAGGGAGGTTGGGAAAAACTGTTTTTT. This sequence encodes CASSEGQGGWEKLFF.

The chain carries TRBV25-1 and TRBJ1-5, with no clear D. CDR1 is MGHDK and CDR2 is SYGVNS in the germline V gene. Deletions cut 8 bases from V and 6 bases from J, with 11 bases between. This CDR3 spans 12 amino acids. The CDR3 DNA reads as TGTGCCAGCGGAAGGTGGGGTCAGCCCCAGCATTTT. This gives the protein CASGRWGQPQHF.

In DNA form, the CDR3 reads TGTGCCAGCAGTTTTAACAGGGTCAATGAGCAGTTCTTC. It codes for CASSFNRVNEQFF. This chain connects TRBV27 to TRBJ2-1; maybe TRBD1 (6 bases). Germline values: CDR1 MNHEY, CDR2 SMNVEV (reference sequence). The CDR3 runs 13 residues. Trimming stripped 3 bases from V and 6 bases from J, with 9 bases between.

In this sample, this clone turned up once. The V gene is TRBV27, the J gene TRBJ2-1; 7 bases are a match to TRBD2. The V segment lost 1 base and the J segment 3 bases; nucleotides outside the gene matches: 6. The CDR3 is made up of 16 amino acids. In germline, CDR1 is MNHEY, CDR2 SMNVEV (reference sequence). CDR3 protein: CASSLFPSGFYNEQFF. DNA of the CDR3: TGTGCCAGCAGTTTATTCCCTAGCGGTTTCTACAATGAGCAGTTCTTC.

V and J are TRBV18 and TRBJ1-1; no definite D call. Trimming shortened V by 3 bases and J by 3 bases, and 20 bases separated the two germline ends. Germline V gives CDR1 KGHSH, CDR2 LQKENI. CDR3 length equals 17 residues. The CDR3 here is CASSPVEQYRPDTEAFF. In DNA form, the CDR3 reads TGTGCCAGCTCACCCGTGGAACAATACCGTCCGGACACTGAAGCTTTCTTT.

The gene calls are TRBV19 and TRBJ1-2; 7 positions agree with TRBD1. Germline CDR1 is LNHDA and CDR2 is SQIVND (reference sequence). Losses at the gene ends were 4 bases for V and 7 bases for J; bases not matched to a gene: 12. This CDR3 has 15 residues. The CDR3 DNA reads TGTGCCAGTAGTACGGACCCCCCGACAGGGACTGGCTACACCTTC. This encodes CASSTDPPTGTGYTF.

This sequence joins TRBV27 and TRBJ2-7, with 7 bases fitting TRBD1. CDR1 is MNHEY and CDR2 is SMNVEV in the germline V gene (reference sequence). CDR3 length equals 13 residues. J was trimmed by 1 base and V by 5 bases; bases with no gene match: 2. CDR3 sequence (DNA): TGTGCCAGCAGTGACAGGGTTTCCTACGAGCAGTACTTC. Translating it yields CASSDRVSYEQYF.

The chain couples TRBV6-5 to TRBJ2-7; 7 nucleotides align to TRBD1. V shed 11 bases, J shed 3 bases, and the junction held 10 bases outside the gene matches. The length of the CDR3 is 13 residues. CDR1 is MNHEY, CDR2 SVGAGI, per germline. CDR3 bases: TGTGCCGCCCGGGGACAGCGAGTCTACGAGCAGTACTTC. Its protein product is CAARGQRVYEQYF.

The rearrangement links TRBV19 to TRBJ2-2; weak D call: TRBD2 (7 bases). The CDR3 spans 14 residues. The germline gives CDR1 LNHDA, CDR2 SQIVND (reference sequence). V was cut by 7 bases and J by 4 bases, with 13 bases left in between. The CDR3 DNA sequence: TGTGCCAGTAACCGGGGGGCGCGCACCGGGGAGCTGTTTTTT. Its protein product is CASNRGARTGELFF.

This sequence joins TRBV12-3 or TRBV12-4 and TRBJ1-2; D might be TRBD1 (5 bases). V lost 6 bases, J lost 6 bases, and 14 bases lay in between. The CDR3 has 13 amino acids. CDR3 coding DNA: TGTGCCAGCAGCCCCTCCGGGACCCATGGCTACACCTTC. Protein product: CASSPSGTHGYTF.

The chain combines TRBV2 with TRBJ2-7; D unresolved. The CDR3 runs 12 residues. Trimming took off 5 bases at V and 0 bases at J, with 5 bases between the two ends. Germline loops: CDR1 SNHLY, CDR2 FYNNEI. The CDR3 loop reads CASSLFSYEQYF. The CDR3 DNA sequence: TGTGCCAGCAGTCTCTTCTCCTACGAGCAGTACTTC.

This chain links TRBV5-4 with TRBJ1-3, with no clear D. The CDR3 spans 17 residues. V lost 0 bases and J 0 bases, leaving 13 bases between the germline ends. Per germline, CDR1 SGHNT and CDR2 YYREEE (reference sequence). CDR3 in amino acids: CASSLDGVSNSGNTIYF. The DNA of the CDR3 is TGTGCCAGCAGCTTGGATGGAGTCAGCAACTCTGGAAACACCATATATTTT.

J is TRBJ2-3 and V is TRBV28; TRBD2 aligns across 8 bases. The V gene's germline CDR1 is MDHEN and CDR2 SYDVKM. The CDR3 consists of 18 residues. Losses at the gene ends were 7 bases for V and 0 bases for J; bases not matched to a gene: 15. The CDR3: CASILGGMASGSTDTQYF. The CDR3 DNA follows: TGTGCCAGCATCCTTGGTGGTATGGCTAGCGGGAGCACAGATACGCAGTATTTT.

The chain combines TRBV2 with TRBJ2-7; weak D call: TRBD2 (6 bases). This CDR3 has 13 residues. CDR1 is SNHLY, CDR2 FYNNEI, per germline. Trimming left V 1 base short and J 5 bases short, with 9 bases between. The CDR3 here is CASSEVGGDEQYF. DNA of the CDR3: TGTGCCAGCAGTGAAGTGGGAGGAGACGAGCAGTACTTC.

The rearrangement links TRBV7-9 to TRBJ2-1, with a tentative D call TRBD2 (6 bases). With 9 bases removed from V and 8 bases from J, the gap between germline ends came to 17 bases. This CDR3 has 13 residues. Per germline, CDR1 SEHNR and CDR2 FQNEAQ (reference sequence). The CDR3 coding sequence is TGTGCCAGTCACGGCGGGAAGATGGATGAGCAGTTCTTC. It is translated as CASHGGKMDEQFF.

The genes are TRBV19 and TRBJ2-2, with a possible D match to TRBD1 (6 bases). The V gene lost 6 bases and the J gene lost 4 bases, with 12 bases spanning the gap. Germline CDR1 and CDR2: LNHDA and SQIVND (reference sequence). The CDR3 has 14 residues. The CDR3 is CASSWGHLTGELFF. Written as DNA, the CDR3 is TGTGCCAGTAGCTGGGGACACCTCACCGGGGAGCTGTTTTTT.

The rearrangement links TRBV20-1 to TRBJ1-2; no definite D call. The CDR3 length is 12 residues. Deletions cut 3 bases from V and 7 bases from J, with 12 bases between. Germline V gives CDR1 DFQATT, CDR2 SNEGSKA (reference sequence). CDR3 protein: CSASDTQRGYTF. DNA for the CDR3: TGCAGTGCTAGTGACACACAGCGTGGCTACACCTTC.

The rearrangement links TRBV4-1 to TRBJ2-1; D tentatively reads TRBD1 or TRBD2 (6 bases each). The CDR3 totals 17 residues. V was cut by 4 bases and J by 0 bases, with 16 bases left in between. The germline gives CDR1 MGHRA, CDR2 YSYEKL. In nucleotides, the CDR3 is TGCGCCAGCAGCCTAACGGAGGGGGAAGCCTCCTACAATGAGCAGTTCTTC. Its translation: CASSLTEGEASYNEQFF.

The rearrangement uses TRBV14 and TRBJ2-3; 7 nucleotides line up with TRBD1. CDR1 and CDR2 (germline): SGHDN, FVKESK. The CDR3 covers 16 residues. Germline trimming cut 4 bases from V and 2 bases from J; bases unmatched to any gene: 9. The CDR3 DNA sequence: TGTGCCAGCAGCCTGACAGGGCTTCGAACCACAGATACGCAGTATTTT. Protein sequence: CASSLTGLRTTDTQYF.

The chain employs TRBV2 and TRBJ1-6; TRBD1 matches at 9 bases. CDR1 and CDR2 (germline): SNHLY, FYNNEI. The CDR3 sequence is 15 residues long. Losses at the gene ends were 6 bases for V and 10 bases for J; bases not matched to a gene: 10. CDR3 residues: CASRIGQGKGSPLHF. In DNA form, the CDR3 reads TGTGCCAGCAGAATAGGACAGGGGAAGGGATCACCCCTCCACTTT.

J is TRBJ1-2 and V is TRBV7-8; no firm D call. Deletions cut 5 bases from V and 2 bases from J, with 15 bases between. This CDR3 has 15 residues. Germline assignment: CDR1 SGHVS and CDR2 FQNEAQ. The CDR3, as DNA: TGTGCCAGCAGCCCCCGGGAGGGAGGAAACTATGGCTACACCTTC. Translated: CASSPREGGNYGYTF.

V gene TRBV27 combines with J gene TRBJ1-1, with D unresolved. The CDR3 spans 13 residues. Trimming left V 7 bases short and J 0 bases short, with 9 bases between. The germline V gene encodes CDR1 MNHEY and CDR2 SMNVEV (reference sequence). The CDR3 DNA reads TGTGCCAGCAAATCAACCCTGAACACTGAAGCTTTCTTT. Translating gives CASKSTLNTEAFF.

This clone was picked up one time. The rearrangement links TRBV7-2 to TRBJ1-1; D unresolved. This CDR3 has 15 amino acids. CDR1 SGHTA and CDR2 FQGNSA come from the germline V gene. Trimming pared 1 base from V and 4 bases from J, leaving 13 bases between. The CDR3 reads CASSLEGRGGTEAFF. The CDR3 DNA reads TGTGCCAGCAGCTTAGAGGGCAGAGGAGGCACTGAAGCTTTCTTT. The full variable domain, its missing parts supplied by reference TRBV7-2 and TRBJ1-1, is GAGVSQSPSNKVTEKGKDVELRCDPISGHTALYWYRQSLGQGLEFLIYFQGNSAPDKSGLPSDRFSAERTGGSVSTLTIQRTQQEDSAVYLCASSLEGRGGTEAFFGQGTRLTVV.

The chain uses TRBV6-5 and TRBJ2-1; 7 bases fit TRBD2. The CDR3 loop spans 14 amino acids. The J segment lost 3 bases and the V segment lost 5 bases, leaving 4 bases of the junction unmatched. Germline CDR1 MNHEY, CDR2 SVGAGI. DNA for the CDR3: TGTGCCAGCAGTCGGCTAGCGGACTACAATGAGCAGTTCTTC. Amino acid sequence: CASSRLADYNEQFF.

The V gene is TRBV27, the J gene TRBJ2-7, with 13 nucleotides matching TRBD2. Germline V gene sequence: CDR1 MNHEY, CDR2 SMNVEV (reference sequence). V lost 5 bases to trimming and J lost 3 bases; unmatched junction nucleotides: 7. CDR3 length: 16 residues. The CDR3 is CASSLQGLAGRYEQYF. CDR3 nucleotide sequence: TGTGCCAGCAGTCTACAGGGACTAGCGGGACGCTACGAGCAGTACTTC.

This chain uses TRBV25-1 with TRBJ2-5, with TRBD2 as a possible D gene (6 bases). The V end lost 4 bases, the J end lost 9 bases, and 18 bases lay between the germline ends. Germline assignment: CDR1 MGHDK and CDR2 SYGVNS. There are 14 residues in the CDR3. This CDR3 reads CASSVGQGLLAQYF. CDR3 coding DNA: TGTGCCAGCAGTGTTGGGCAGGGACTCCTGGCCCAGTACTTC.

The chain is built from TRBV5-1 and TRBJ1-1, with D uncertain. Germline V gives CDR1 SGHRS, CDR2 YFSETQ. V was trimmed by 4 bases and J by 0 bases, leaving 10 bases between them. This CDR3 comprises 14 residues. Written as DNA, the CDR3 is TGCGCCAGCAGCAGAACGACCATGAACACTGAAGCTTTCTTT. Protein: CASSRTTMNTEAFF.

The genes are TRBV6-1 and TRBJ1-2; possibly TRBD1 for D (5 bases). V was trimmed by 0 bases and J by 6 bases, leaving 17 bases between them. Per germline, CDR1 MNHNS and CDR2 SASEGT. This CDR3 comprises 16 residues. The CDR3 sequence is CASSEAIRGHSHGYTF. The CDR3 bases are TGTGCCAGCAGTGAAGCTATAAGGGGCCATTCGCATGGCTACACCTTC.

The V and J genes are TRBV6-5 and TRBJ2-3; D tentatively reads TRBD1 or TRBD2 (6 bases each). The ends were cut back, 6 bases at V and 8 bases at J, with 18 bases in the middle. The germline gives CDR1 MNHEY, CDR2 SVGAGI. This CDR3 has 14 residues. CDR3 protein: CASRGRRDTVTQYF. As DNA, the CDR3 is TGTGCCAGCAGGGGGAGGCGGGACACGGTTACGCAGTATTTT.